This entry features one TCR beta chain sequence. The antigen remains undetermined. The record originates from a study of PD-L1 blockade in urothelial cancer. Study in general: A median around 140,000 T cells were found in blood samples. Study-wide results and caveats: Lower pretreatment blood TCR clonality, under the median, predicted better survival, researchers reported.

Clones were sequenced by immunoSEQ multiplex PCR, and TCRdb holds only the in-frame ones, with some missing. Of just under 45,000 clones listed, around 89% were seen once; the top ten hold 11% to 15%. This TCR derives from a woman aged 60-75 years with urothelial cancer. The material was PBMCs, obtained around atezolizumab (anti-PD-L1) treatment.

In nucleotides, the CDR3 is TGTGCCAGCAGTGGCGGGCTAGCGGGATTTCAGTATTTT. This gives the protein CASSGGLAGFQYF. The V and J genes are TRBV2 and TRBJ2-3; 9 bases map to TRBD2. V trimming: 4 bases; J trimming: 12 bases; junction bases outside the gene matches: 8. The length of the CDR3 is 13 residues. The germline gives CDR1 SNHLY, CDR2 FYNNEI. The full variable domain, its missing parts supplied by reference TRBV2 and TRBJ2-3, is EPEVTQTPSHQVTQMGQEVILRCVPISNHLYFYWYRQILGQKVEFLVSFYNNEISEKSEIFDDQFSVERPDGSNFTLKIRSTKLEDSAMYFCASSGGLAGFQYFGPGTRLTVL.